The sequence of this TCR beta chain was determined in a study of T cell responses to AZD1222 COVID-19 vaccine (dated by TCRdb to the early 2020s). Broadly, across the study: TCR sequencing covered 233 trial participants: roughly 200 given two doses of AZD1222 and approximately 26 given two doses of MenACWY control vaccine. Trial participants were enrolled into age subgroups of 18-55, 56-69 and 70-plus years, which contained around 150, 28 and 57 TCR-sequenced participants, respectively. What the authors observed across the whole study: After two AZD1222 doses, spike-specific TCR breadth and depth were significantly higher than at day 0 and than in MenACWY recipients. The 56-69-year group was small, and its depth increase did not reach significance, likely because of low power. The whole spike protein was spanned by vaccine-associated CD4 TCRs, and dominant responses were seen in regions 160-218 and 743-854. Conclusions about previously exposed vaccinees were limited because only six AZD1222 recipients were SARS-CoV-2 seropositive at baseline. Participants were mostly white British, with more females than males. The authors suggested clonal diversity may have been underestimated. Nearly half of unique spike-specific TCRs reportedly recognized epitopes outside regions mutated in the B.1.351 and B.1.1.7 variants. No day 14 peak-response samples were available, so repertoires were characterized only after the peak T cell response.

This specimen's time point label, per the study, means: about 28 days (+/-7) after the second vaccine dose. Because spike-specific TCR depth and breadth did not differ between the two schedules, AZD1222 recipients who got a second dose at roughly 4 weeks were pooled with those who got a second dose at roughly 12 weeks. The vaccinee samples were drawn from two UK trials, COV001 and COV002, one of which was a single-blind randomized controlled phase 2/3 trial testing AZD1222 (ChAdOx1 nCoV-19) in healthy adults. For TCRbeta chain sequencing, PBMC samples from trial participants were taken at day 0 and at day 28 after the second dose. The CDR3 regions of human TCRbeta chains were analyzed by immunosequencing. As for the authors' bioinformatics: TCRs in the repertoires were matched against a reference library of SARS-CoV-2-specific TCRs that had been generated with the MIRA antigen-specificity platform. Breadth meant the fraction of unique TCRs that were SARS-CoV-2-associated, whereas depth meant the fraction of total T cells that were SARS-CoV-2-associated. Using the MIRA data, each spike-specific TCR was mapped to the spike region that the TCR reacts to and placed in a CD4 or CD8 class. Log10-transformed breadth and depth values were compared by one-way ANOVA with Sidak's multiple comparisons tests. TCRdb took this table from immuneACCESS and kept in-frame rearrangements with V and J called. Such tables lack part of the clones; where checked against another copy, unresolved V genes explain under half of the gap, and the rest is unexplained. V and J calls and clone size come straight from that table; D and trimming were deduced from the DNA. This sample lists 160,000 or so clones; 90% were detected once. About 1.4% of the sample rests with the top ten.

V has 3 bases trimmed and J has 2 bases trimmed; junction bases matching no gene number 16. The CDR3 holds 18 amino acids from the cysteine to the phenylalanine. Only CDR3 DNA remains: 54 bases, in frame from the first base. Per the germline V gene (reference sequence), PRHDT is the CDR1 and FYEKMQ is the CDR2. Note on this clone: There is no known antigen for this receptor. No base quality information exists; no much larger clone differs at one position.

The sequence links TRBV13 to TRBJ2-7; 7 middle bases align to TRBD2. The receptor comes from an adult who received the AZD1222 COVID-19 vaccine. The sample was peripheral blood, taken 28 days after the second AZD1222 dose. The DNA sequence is TGTGCCAGCAGCTTTACAGGACGTTTCACTAGCGAGACCTACGAGCAGTACTTC. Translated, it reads CASSFTGRFTSETYEQYF.